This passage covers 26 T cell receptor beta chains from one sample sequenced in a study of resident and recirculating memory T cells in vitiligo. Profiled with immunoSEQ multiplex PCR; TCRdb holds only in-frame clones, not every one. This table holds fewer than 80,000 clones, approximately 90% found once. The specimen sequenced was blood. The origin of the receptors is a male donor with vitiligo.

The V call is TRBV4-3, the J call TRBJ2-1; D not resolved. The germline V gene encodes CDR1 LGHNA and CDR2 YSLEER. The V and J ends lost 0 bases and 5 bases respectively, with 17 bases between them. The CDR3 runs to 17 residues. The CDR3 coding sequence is TGCGCCAGCAGCCAAGAACTCCGTGGAGCATGGGACAATGAGCAGTTCTTC. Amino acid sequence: CASSQELRGAWDNEQFF.

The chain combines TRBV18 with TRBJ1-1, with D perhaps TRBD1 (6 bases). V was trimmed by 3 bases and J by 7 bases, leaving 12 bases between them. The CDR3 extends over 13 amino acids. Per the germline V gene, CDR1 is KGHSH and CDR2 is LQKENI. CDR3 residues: CASSPNRAIEAFF. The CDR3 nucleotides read TGTGCCAGCTCACCGAACAGGGCGATTGAAGCTTTCTTT. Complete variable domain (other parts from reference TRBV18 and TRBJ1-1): NAGVMQNPRHLVRRRGQEARLRCSPMKGHSHVYWYRQLPEEGLKFMVYLQKENIIDESGMPKERFSAEFPKEGPSILRIQQVVRGDSAAYFCASSPNRAIEAFFGQGTRLTVV.

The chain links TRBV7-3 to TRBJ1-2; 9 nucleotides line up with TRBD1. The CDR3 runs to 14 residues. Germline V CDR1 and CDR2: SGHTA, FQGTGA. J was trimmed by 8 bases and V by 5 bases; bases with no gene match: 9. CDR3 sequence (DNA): TGTGCCAGCAGCCCCACCGGGACAGGGAACGGCTACACCTTC. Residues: CASSPTGTGNGYTF.

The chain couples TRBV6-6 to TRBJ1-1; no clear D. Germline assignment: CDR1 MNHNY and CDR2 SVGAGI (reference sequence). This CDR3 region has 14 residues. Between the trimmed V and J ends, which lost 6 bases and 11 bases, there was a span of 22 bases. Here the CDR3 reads CASSPGPAFSRAFF. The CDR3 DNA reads TGTGCCAGCAGCCCCGGCCCGGCTTTTTCGAGGGCTTTCTTT.

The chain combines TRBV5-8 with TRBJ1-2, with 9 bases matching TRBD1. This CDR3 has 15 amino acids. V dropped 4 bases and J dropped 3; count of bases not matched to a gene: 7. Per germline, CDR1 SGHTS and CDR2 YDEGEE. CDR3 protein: CASSLKGQGDYGYTF. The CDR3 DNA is TGTGCCAGCAGCCTCAAGGGACAGGGAGACTATGGCTACACCTTC.

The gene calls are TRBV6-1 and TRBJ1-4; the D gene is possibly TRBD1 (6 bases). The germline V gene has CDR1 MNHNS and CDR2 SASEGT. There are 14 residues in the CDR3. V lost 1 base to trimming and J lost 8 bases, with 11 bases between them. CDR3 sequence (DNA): TGTGCCAGCAGTGAAGGTGGGGGGGCGGAAAAACTGTTTTTT. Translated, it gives CASSEGGGAEKLFF.

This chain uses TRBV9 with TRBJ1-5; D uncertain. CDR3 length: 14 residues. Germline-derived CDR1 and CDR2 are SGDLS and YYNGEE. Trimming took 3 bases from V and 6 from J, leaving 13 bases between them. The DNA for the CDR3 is TGTGCCAGCAGCGCCCAGGTGTTGGGTCAGCCCCAGCATTTT. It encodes CASSAQVLGQPQHF.

The CDR3 bases are TGTGCCAGCAGCTCCGGGGGGGGTATTACTAGCACAGATACGCAGTATTTT. Its protein is CASSSGGGITSTDTQYF. The gene calls are TRBV7-3 and TRBJ2-3; the match to TRBD2 covers 8 bases. This CDR3 has 17 residues. Looked up from germline, CDR1 is SGHTA and CDR2 is FQGTGA. V was pared by 4 bases and J by 0 bases, with 9 bases of the junction left unmatched.

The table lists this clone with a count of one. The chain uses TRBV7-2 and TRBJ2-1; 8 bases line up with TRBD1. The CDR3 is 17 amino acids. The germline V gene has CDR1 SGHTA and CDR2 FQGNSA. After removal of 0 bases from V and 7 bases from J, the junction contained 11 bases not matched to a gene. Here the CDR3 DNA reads TGTGCCAGCAGCTTAGCAGCTCCTGGACAGGGAGGAAATGAGCAGTTCTTC. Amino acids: CASSLAAPGQGGNEQFF.

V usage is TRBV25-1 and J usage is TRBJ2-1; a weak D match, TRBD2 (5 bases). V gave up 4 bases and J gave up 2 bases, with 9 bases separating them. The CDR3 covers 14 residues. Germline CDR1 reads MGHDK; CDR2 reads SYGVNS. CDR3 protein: CASSVSRAYNEQFF. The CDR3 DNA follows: TGTGCCAGCAGTGTATCGAGGGCCTACAATGAGCAGTTCTTC.

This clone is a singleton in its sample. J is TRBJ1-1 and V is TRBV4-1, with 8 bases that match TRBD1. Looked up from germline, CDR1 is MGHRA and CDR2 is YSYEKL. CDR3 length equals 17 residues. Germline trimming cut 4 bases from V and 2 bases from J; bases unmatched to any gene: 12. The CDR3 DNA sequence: TGCGCCAGCAGCCCGAGACAGGGGTCCCTACCAAACACTGAAGCTTTCTTT. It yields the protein CASSPRQGSLPNTEAFF.

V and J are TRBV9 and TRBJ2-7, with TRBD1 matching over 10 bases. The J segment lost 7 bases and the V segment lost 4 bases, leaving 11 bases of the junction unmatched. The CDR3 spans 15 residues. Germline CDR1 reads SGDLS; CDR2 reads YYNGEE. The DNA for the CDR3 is TGTGCCAGCAGCCCAGGGACAGGGGCCTCGAGGGAGCAGTACTTC. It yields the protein CASSPGTGASREQYF.

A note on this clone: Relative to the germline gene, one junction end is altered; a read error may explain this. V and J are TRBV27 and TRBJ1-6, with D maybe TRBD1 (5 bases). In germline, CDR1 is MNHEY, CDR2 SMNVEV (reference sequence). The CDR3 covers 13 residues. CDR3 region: CASRGGYSSPLHF. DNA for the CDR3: TGTGCCAGCAGGGGGGGGTATAGTTCACCCCTCCACTTT.

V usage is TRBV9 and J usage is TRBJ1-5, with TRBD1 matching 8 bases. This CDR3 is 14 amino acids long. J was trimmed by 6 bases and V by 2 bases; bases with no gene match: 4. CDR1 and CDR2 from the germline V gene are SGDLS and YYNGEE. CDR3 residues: CASSVGQGGQPQHF. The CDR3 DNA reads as TGTGCCAGCAGCGTCGGACAGGGCGGTCAGCCCCAGCATTTT.

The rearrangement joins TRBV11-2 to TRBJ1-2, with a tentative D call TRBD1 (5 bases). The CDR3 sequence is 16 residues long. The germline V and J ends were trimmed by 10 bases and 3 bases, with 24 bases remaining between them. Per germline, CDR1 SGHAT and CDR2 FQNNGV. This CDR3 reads CATAKYGGRHHYGYTF. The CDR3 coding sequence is TGTGCCACCGCAAAATACGGGGGTAGACACCACTATGGCTACACCTTC.

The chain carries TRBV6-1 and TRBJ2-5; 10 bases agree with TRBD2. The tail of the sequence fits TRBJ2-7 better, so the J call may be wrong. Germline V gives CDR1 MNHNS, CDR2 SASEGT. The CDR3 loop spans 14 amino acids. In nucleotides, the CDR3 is TGTGCCTCTAGCGGGGGACGGTTCACCTACGAGCAGTACTTC. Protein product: CASSGGRFTYEQYF.

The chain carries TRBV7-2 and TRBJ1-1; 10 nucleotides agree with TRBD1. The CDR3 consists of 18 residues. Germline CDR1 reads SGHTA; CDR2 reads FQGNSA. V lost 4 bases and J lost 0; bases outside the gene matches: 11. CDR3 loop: CASSSPLDRGLMNTEAFF. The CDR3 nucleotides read TGTGCCAGCAGCTCACCTCTTGACAGGGGGCTGATGAACACTGAAGCTTTCTTT. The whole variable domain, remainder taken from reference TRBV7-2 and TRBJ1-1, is GAGVSQSPSNKVTEKGKDVELRCDPISGHTALYWYRQSLGQGLEFLIYFQGNSAPDKSGLPSDRFSAERTGGSVSTLTIQRTQQEDSAVYLCASSSPLDRGLMNTEAFFGQGTRLTVV.

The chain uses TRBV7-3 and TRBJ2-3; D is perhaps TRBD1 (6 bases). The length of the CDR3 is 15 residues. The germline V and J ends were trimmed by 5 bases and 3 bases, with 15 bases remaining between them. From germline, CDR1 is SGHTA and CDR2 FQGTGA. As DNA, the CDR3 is TGTGCCAGCAGCCCCGGAGCCGGGACAACAGATACGCAGTATTTT. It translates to CASSPGAGTTDTQYF.

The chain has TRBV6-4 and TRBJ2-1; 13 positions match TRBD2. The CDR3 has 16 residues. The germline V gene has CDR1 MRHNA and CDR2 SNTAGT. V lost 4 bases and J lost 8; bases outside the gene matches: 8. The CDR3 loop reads CASSAHTSGGADEQFF. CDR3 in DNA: TGTGCCAGCAGTGCCCATACTAGCGGGGGGGCCGATGAGCAGTTCTTC.

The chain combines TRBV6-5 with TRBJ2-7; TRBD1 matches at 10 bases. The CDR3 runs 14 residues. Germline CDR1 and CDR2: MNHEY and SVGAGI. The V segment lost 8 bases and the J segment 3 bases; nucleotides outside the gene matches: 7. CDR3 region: CASRGGDRGYEQYF. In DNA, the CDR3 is TGTGCCAGCCGAGGAGGGGACAGGGGCTACGAGCAGTACTTC.

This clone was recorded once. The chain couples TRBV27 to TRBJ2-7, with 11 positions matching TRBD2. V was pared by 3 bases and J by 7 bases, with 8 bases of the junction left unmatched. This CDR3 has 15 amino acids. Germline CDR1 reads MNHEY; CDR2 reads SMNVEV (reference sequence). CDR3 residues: CASSFPSGRTGEQYF. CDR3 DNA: TGTGCCAGCAGTTTCCCTAGCGGGAGGACGGGAGAGCAGTACTTC.

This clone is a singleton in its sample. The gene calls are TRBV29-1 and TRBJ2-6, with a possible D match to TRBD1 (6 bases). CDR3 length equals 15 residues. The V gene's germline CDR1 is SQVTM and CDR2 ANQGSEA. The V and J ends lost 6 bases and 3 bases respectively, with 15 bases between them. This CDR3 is CSVTGFLRGANVLTF. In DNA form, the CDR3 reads TGCAGCGTCACAGGGTTTTTACGTGGGGCCAACGTCCTGACTTTC.

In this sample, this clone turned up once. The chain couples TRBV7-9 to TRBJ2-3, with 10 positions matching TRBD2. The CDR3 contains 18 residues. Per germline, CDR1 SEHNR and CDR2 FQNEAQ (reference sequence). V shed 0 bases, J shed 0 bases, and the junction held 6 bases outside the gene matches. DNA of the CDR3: TGTGCCAGCAGCTTAGCGCGGGGTAGCGGGGGGAGCACAGATACGCAGTATTTT. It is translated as CASSLARGSGGSTDTQYF.

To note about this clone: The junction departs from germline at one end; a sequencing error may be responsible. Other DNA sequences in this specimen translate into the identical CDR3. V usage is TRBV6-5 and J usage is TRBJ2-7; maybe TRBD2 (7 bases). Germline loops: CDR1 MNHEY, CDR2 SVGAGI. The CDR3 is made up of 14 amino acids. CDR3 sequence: CASSYGRGRYEQYF. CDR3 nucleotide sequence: TGTGCTAGCAGTTACGGGCGGGGGCGCTACGAGCAGTACTTC.

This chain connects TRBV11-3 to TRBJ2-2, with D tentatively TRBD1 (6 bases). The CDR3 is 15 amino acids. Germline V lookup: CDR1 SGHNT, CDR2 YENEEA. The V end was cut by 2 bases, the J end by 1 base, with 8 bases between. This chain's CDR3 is CASSLSGQNTGELFF. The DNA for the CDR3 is TGTGCCAGCAGCTTATCGGGACAGAACACCGGGGAGCTGTTTTTT.

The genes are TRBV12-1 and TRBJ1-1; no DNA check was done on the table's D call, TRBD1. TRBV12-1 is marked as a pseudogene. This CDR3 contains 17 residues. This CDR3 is CASSPRSRTGLGTEAFF. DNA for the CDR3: TGTGCCAGCAGCCCCCGAAGCCGGACAGGGTTGGGGACTGAAGCTTTCTTT.